This TCR beta chain was captured by sequencing in a study of CD4 T cells in relation to SARS-CoV-2 and coronaviruses. Overall study context: After roughly ten days of antigen culture, PBMC TCR beta CDR3s were sequenced. No peptide or an HIV-1 Nef peptide pool served as negative control.

Regarding this clone: Its antigen is as yet unknown.

Before the COVID-19 pandemic, during about 2011-2019, CD4+ T cells were taken from unexposed donors. The cells were cultured for approximately 10 days before CD4+ T cells were isolated. Cells permitting, SARS-CoV-2 S/N and four cold-coronavirus spikes were tested on unexposed-donor CD4+ T cells. Overall study results and limits: Pre-pandemic and post-infection samples never came from the same donor.

Germline CDR1 and CDR2: SGHTA and FQGNSA. The germline V and J ends were trimmed by 0 bases and 2 bases, with 7 bases remaining between them. The CDR3 consists of 14 residues. Some clones are missing from TCRdb's copy, which holds only in-frame ones; the method was immunoSEQ multiplex PCR. The sample holds about 23,000 clones, about three quarters seen once. The sequence was collected from a human donor in good health. The sequenced sample consisted of CD4+ T cells from PBMCs, cultured in vitro. The chain couples TRBV7-2 to TRBJ1-2; D remains ambiguous. The CDR3, as DNA: TGTGCCAGCAGCTTAGCCGACGGAAACTATGGCTACACCTTC. It encodes CASSLADGNYGYTF.